These 29 T cell receptor beta chains came from one sample sequenced in a study of blood T cell repertoires in COVID-19. Generated by immunoSEQ multiplex PCR, the TCRdb table keeps only in-frame clones and is missing some. This table has some 390,000 clones, 85% to 90% appearing once. Material: PBMCs or T cells enriched from blood (not recorded which). The receptor source for this set is a man younger than 40 who had recovered from COVID-19.

This clone was counted only a few times. CDR3 DNA: TGTGCCAGCAGTCCTTACCTGGGGGGTATCGGCTACACCTTC. The encoded protein is CASSPYLGGIGYTF. This sequence joins TRBV27 and TRBJ1-2, with D perhaps TRBD1 (5 bases). Trimming stripped 5 bases from V and 8 bases from J, with 18 bases between. The CDR3 sequence is 14 residues long. CDR1 and CDR2 from the germline V gene are MNHEY and SMNVEV (reference sequence).

The V gene is TRBV5-1, the J gene TRBJ1-6; D not certain. The CDR3 totals 14 residues. V lost 4 bases, J lost 8 bases, and 13 bases lay in between. Germline lookup yields CDR1 SGHRS and CDR2 YFSETQ. CDR3 amino acids: CASSLLTEDSPLHF. CDR3 nucleotides: TGCGCCAGCAGCCTCCTAACAGAAGATTCACCCCTCCACTTT.

This sequence joins TRBV19 and TRBJ1-5; possibly TRBD1 for D (5 bases). The V end lost 9 bases, the J end lost 1 base, and 19 bases lay between the germline ends. The CDR3 has 16 amino acids. Germline values: CDR1 LNHDA, CDR2 SQIVND (reference sequence). CDR3 nucleotides: TGTGCCAGCAGACGGACATGGGAGGGAAGCAATCAGCCCCAGCATTTT. Encoded protein: CASRRTWEGSNQPQHF.

A single count supports this clone. This chain uses TRBV15 with TRBJ1-2, with D perhaps TRBD1 (5 bases). Germline CDR1 LNHNV, CDR2 YYDKDF (reference sequence). The CDR3 has 14 residues. The V gene lost 0 bases and the J gene lost 6 bases, with 11 bases spanning the gap. The CDR3 nucleotides read TGTGCCACCAGCAGAGAGACAGAGGTCCATGGCTACACCTTC. This gives the protein CATSRETEVHGYTF.

The chain recombines TRBV10-1 with TRBJ2-5; TRBD2 matches at 9 bases. The CDR3 consists of 15 residues. V lost 2 bases, J lost 2 bases, and 3 bases stayed unmatched. The germline CDR1 and CDR2 sequences are WNHNN and SYGVQD (reference sequence). CDR3 region: CASSELAGPQETQYF. The DNA of the CDR3 is TGCGCCAGCAGTGAGCTAGCGGGACCTCAAGAGACCCAGTACTTC.

The chain couples TRBV28 to TRBJ2-7, with D tentatively TRBD1 (5 bases). The V gene's germline CDR1 is MDHEN and CDR2 SYDVKM. Trimming shortened V by 3 bases and J by 3 bases, and 15 bases separated the two germline ends. The CDR3 loop spans 15 amino acids. Here the CDR3 DNA reads TGTGCCAGCAGTTTTCAAGCTGGTCAGGGCTACGAGCAGTACTTC. Protein: CASSFQAGQGYEQYF.

The chain recombines TRBV4-1 with TRBJ2-7, with 8 bases aligning to TRBD1. Trimming removed 1 base from V and 1 base from J; junction bases left unmatched: 6. The CDR3 has 16 amino acids. Germline V CDR1 and CDR2: MGHRA, YSYEKL. The CDR3, as DNA: TGCGCCAGCAGCCAAGCCCCGGGACAGGAGTCCTACGAGCAGTACTTC. Its protein is CASSQAPGQESYEQYF.

The chain employs TRBV11-3 and TRBJ2-1; TRBD2 matches 7 bases. The germline gives CDR1 SGHNT, CDR2 YENEEA. With V trimmed by 3 bases and J by 0 bases, 5 bases remained unmatched. CDR3 length equals 16 residues. The CDR3, as DNA: TGTGCCAGCAGCTTTAGGGCTAGCGGCTCCTACAATGAGCAGTTCTTC. Translated, it gives CASSFRASGSYNEQFF.

J is TRBJ2-7 and V is TRBV20-1; tentative D call: TRBD2 (7 bases). V lost 3 bases and J 2 bases, leaving 14 bases between the germline ends. CDR3 length equals 14 residues. CDR1 is DFQATT and CDR2 is SNEGSKA in the germline V gene (reference sequence). CDR3 coding DNA: TGCAGTGCTAGTCAGGGAGGGGACACCTACGAGCAGTACTTC. It translates to CSASQGGDTYEQYF.

This chain connects TRBV5-6 to TRBJ1-2, with 9 bases identical to TRBD1. The CDR3 is 13 residues long. CDR1 SGHDT and CDR2 YYEEEE come from the germline V gene. The V gene end was trimmed by 3 bases and the J gene end by 7 bases; junction bases not matched to a gene: 4. The CDR3 is CASSSQGAAGYTF. In DNA form, the CDR3 reads TGTGCCAGCAGCTCACAGGGGGCAGCTGGCTACACCTTC. Full variable domain (remainder filled in from reference TRBV5-6 and TRBJ1-2): DAGVTQSPTHLIKTRGQQVTLRCSPKSGHDTVSWYQQALGQGPQFIFQYYEEEERQRGNFPDRFSGHQFPNYSSELNVNALLLGDSALYLCASSSQGAAGYTFGSGTRLTVV.

The chain uses TRBV12-3 or TRBV12-4 and TRBJ2-5; tentatively, D is TRBD2 (6 bases). With 2 bases removed from V and 4 bases from J, the gap between germline ends came to 8 bases. The CDR3 totals 13 residues. CDR3 protein: CASSLWRAETQYF. CDR3 nucleotide sequence: TGTGCCAGCAGTTTATGGAGGGCAGAGACCCAGTACTTC.

This rearrangement joins TRBV5-1 to TRBJ2-1, with 7 bases aligning to TRBD2. The V gene end was trimmed by 0 bases and the J gene end by 7 bases; junction bases not matched to a gene: 7. CDR3 length: 15 residues. Germline CDR1 SGHRS, CDR2 YFSETQ. The CDR3 nucleotides are TGCGCCAGCAGCTTGGGCACACCCGGGGGGAATGAGCAGTTCTTC. This codes for CASSLGTPGGNEQFF.

The chain couples TRBV6-5 to TRBJ2-7; 13 bases match TRBD2. The junction had 7 bases not matched to a gene; V was cut back by 6 bases and J by 5 bases. This CDR3 has 15 amino acids. Germline assignment: CDR1 MNHEY and CDR2 SVGAGI. The chain's CDR3 is CASSQGTSGNNEQYF. The DNA for the CDR3 is TGTGCCAGCAGCCAGGGGACTAGCGGGAACAACGAGCAGTACTTC.

This chain uses TRBV30 with TRBJ2-1, with 11 bases matching TRBD2. This CDR3 comprises 15 residues. The germline V gene encodes CDR1 GTSNPN and CDR2 SVGIG (reference sequence). The V and J ends lost 0 bases and 2 bases, in that order; junction bases with no gene match: 0. The CDR3 bases are TGTGCCTGGAGTGTACTAGCGGGGGCCTACAATGAGCAGTTCTTC. Residues: CAWSVLAGAYNEQFF.

CDR3 nucleotides: TGTGCCTGGAGTGGCGGGGGAGGTTCCTACGAGCAGTACTTC. Amino acids: CAWSGGGGSYEQYF. The rearrangement links TRBV30 to TRBJ2-7; 7 bases are a match to TRBD2. Germline V gene data show CDR1 as GTSNPN and CDR2 as SVGIG (reference sequence). The CDR3 has 14 residues. Trimming cost V 1 base and J 1 base; bases outside gene matches: 4.

The chain carries TRBV15 and TRBJ1-1; 7 positions match TRBD1. This CDR3 contains 15 residues. Per the germline V gene, CDR1 is LNHNV and CDR2 is YYDKDF (reference sequence). Trimming removed 3 bases from V and 3 bases from J; junction bases left unmatched: 7. This chain's CDR3 is CATSRQRQGHTEAFF. The CDR3 coding sequence is TGTGCCACCAGCAGGCAAAGACAGGGACACACTGAAGCTTTCTTT.

The rearrangement uses TRBV25-1 and TRBJ2-7; weak D call: TRBD2 (6 bases). The CDR3 has 15 amino acids. Germline CDR1 is MGHDK and CDR2 is SYGVNS. V gave up 4 bases and J gave up 2 bases, with 15 bases separating them. This CDR3 reads CASSARGSGTYEQYF. Written as DNA, the CDR3 is TGTGCCAGCAGTGCCCGGGGTAGCGGAACCTACGAGCAGTACTTC.

The chain joins TRBV12-3 or TRBV12-4 to TRBJ1-4, with unresolved D. CDR3 length: 13 amino acids. The V gene lost 0 bases and the J gene lost 4 bases, with 3 bases spanning the gap. Here the CDR3 DNA reads TGTGCCAGCAGTTTAGCTATTAATGAAAAACTGTTTTTT. Its translation is CASSLAINEKLFF.

V gene TRBV6-5 combines with J gene TRBJ2-2; D is perhaps TRBD2 (5 bases). Germline V gives CDR1 MNHEY, CDR2 SVGAGI. V lost 5 bases, J lost 4 bases, and 14 bases lay in between. The CDR3 is 15 amino acids. For the CDR3, the DNA is TGTGCCAGCAGTCGCTTTGGAGGTCGCACCGGGGAGCTGTTTTTT. Residues: CASSRFGGRTGELFF.

This chain links TRBV18 with TRBJ2-7; maybe TRBD1 (6 bases). The CDR3 spans 14 residues. V lost 1 base, J lost 5 bases, and 12 bases lay in between. Looked up from germline, CDR1 is KGHSH and CDR2 is LQKENI. The CDR3: CASSPHQGFDEQYF. The CDR3 bases are TGTGCCAGCTCACCACACCAGGGGTTTGACGAGCAGTACTTC.

The genes are TRBV15 and TRBJ2-7, with D unresolved. Germline V gene data show CDR1 as LNHNV and CDR2 as YYDKDF (reference sequence). The CDR3 runs to 15 residues. V was cut by 1 base and J by 3 bases, with 13 bases left in between. The CDR3 loop is CATSRAPGGDYEQYF. The CDR3 coding sequence is TGTGCCACCAGCAGAGCCCCTGGCGGAGACTACGAGCAGTACTTC.

V gene TRBV5-3 combines with J gene TRBJ2-7; 9 bases match TRBD2. TRBV5-3 is marked as an open reading frame, function uncertain. Unmatched junction bases numbered 9, after V lost 3 bases and J lost 5 bases. The CDR3 totals 15 residues. This chain's CDR3 is CARSSSCGRAHEQYF. DNA of the CDR3: TGTGCCAGAAGCTCCTCTTGCGGGAGGGCCCACGAGCAGTACTTC.

The chain links TRBV28 to TRBJ2-6; maybe TRBD2 (5 bases). The CDR3 is made up of 15 amino acids. Germline CDR1 MDHEN, CDR2 SYDVKM. V shed 6 bases and J shed 2 bases, with 11 bases lying between them. The CDR3 loop is CASRRQEAGANVLTF. The CDR3 DNA reads TGTGCCAGCAGGCGCCAGGAGGCTGGGGCCAACGTCCTGACTTTC.

This chain links TRBV7-9 with TRBJ1-5, with no clear D. In germline, CDR1 is SEHNR, CDR2 FQNEAQ (reference sequence). This CDR3 comprises 17 residues. The V and J ends lost 4 bases and 0 bases respectively, with 16 bases between them. The DNA of the CDR3 is TGTGCCAGCAGCTCAGAGACTTTTCCCTATAGCAATCAGCCCCAGCATTTT. Translated, it gives CASSSETFPYSNQPQHF.

This sequence joins TRBV4-1 and TRBJ2-7; 10 bases line up with TRBD2. Germline V gene lookup returns CDR1 MGHRA and CDR2 YSYEKL. This CDR3 contains 18 residues. Losses at the gene ends were 4 bases for V and 10 bases for J; bases not matched to a gene: 22. CDR3 nucleotides: TGCGCCAGCAGCCGTACACCCCCCGGACTAGCGGACCCTACGAGACAGTACTTC. It yields the protein CASSRTPPGLADPTRQYF.

CDR3 sequence reads: CASSQGLAVFF. CDR3 DNA: TGTGCCAGCAGCCAGGGACTAGCGGTCTTCTTC. The chain recombines TRBV3-1 (or the pseudogene TRBV3-2) with TRBJ2-1; 11 nucleotides line up with TRBD2. This CDR3 is built from 11 residues. The germline gives CDR1 LGHDT, CDR2 YNNKEL (reference sequence). V dropped 3 bases and J dropped 16; count of bases not matched to a gene: 2.

The chain carries TRBV7-3 and TRBJ1-2; D possibly corresponds to TRBD1 (5 bases). The length of the CDR3 is 14 residues. Per the germline V gene, CDR1 is SGHTA and CDR2 is FQGTGA. The ends were cut back, 5 bases at V and 6 bases at J, with 16 bases in the middle. CDR3 bases: TGTGCCAGCAGCCCATCCGGGGGTATTCATGGCTACACCTTC. Amino acids: CASSPSGGIHGYTF.

This clone was seen just once. The chain uses TRBV9 and TRBJ2-2; unclear D gene. The CDR3 contains 14 residues. V lost 0 bases, J lost 0 bases, and 3 bases lay in between. The germline gives CDR1 SGDLS, CDR2 YYNGEE. The CDR3 DNA sequence: TGTGCCAGCAGCGTAGTAACGAACACCGGGGAGCTGTTTTTT. It is translated as CASSVVTNTGELFF.

The rearrangement joins TRBV18 to TRBJ2-7, with D maybe TRBD2 (6 bases). Germline-derived CDR1 and CDR2 are KGHSH and LQKENI. V was clipped by 1 base and J by 4 bases, with 17 bases between them. This CDR3 has 16 residues. CDR3 DNA sequence: TGTGCCAGCTCACCACTCGGGACTGGGAGCAAGTACGAGCAGTACTTC. It yields the protein CASSPLGTGSKYEQYF. Together with reference TRBV18 and TRBJ2-7, the CDR3 gives the full variable domain: NAGVMQNPRHLVRRRGQEARLRCSPMKGHSHVYWYRQLPEEGLKFMVYLQKENIIDESGMPKERFSAEFPKEGPSILRIQQVVRGDSAAYFCASSPLGTGSKYEQYFGPGTRLTVT.